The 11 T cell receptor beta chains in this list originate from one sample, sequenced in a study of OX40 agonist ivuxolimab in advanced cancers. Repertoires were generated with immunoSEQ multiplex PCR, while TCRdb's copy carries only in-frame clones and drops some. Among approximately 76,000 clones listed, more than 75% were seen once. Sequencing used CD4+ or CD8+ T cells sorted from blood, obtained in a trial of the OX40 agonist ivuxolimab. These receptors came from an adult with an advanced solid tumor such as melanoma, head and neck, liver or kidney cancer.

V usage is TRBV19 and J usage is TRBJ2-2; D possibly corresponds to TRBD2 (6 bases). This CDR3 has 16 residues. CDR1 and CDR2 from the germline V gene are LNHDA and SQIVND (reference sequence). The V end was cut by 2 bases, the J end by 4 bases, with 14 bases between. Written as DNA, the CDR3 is TGTGCCAGTAGTATACTCGGAGGGAGAGCCACCGGGGAGCTGTTTTTT. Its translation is CASSILGGRATGELFF. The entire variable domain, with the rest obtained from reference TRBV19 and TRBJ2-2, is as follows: DGGITQSPKYLFRKEGQNVTLSCEQNLNHDAMYWYRQDPGQGLRLIYYSQIVNDFQKGDIAEGYSVSREKKESFPLTVTSAQKNPTAFYLCASSILGGRATGELFFGEGSRLTVL.

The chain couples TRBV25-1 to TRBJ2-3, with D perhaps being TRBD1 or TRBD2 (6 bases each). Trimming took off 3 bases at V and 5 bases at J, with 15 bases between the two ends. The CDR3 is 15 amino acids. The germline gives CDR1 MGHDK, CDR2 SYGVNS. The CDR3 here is CASSDLGKGGDTQYF. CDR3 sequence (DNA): TGTGCCAGCAGTGATCTCGGTAAGGGGGGAGATACGCAGTATTTT.

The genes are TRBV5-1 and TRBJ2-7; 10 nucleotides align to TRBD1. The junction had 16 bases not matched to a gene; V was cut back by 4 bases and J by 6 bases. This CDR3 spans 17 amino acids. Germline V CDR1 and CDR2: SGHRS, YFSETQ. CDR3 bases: TGCGCCAGCAGCCCATTTCCGGGCCCCCGGGACAGGGGCGAGCAGTACTTC. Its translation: CASSPFPGPRDRGEQYF.

This CDR3 is CAISEQGEKLFF. CDR3 DNA: TGTGCCATCAGTGAGCAGGGTGAAAAACTGTTTTTT. The rearrangement links TRBV10-3 to TRBJ1-4, with D possibly matching TRBD1 (5 bases). This CDR3 is built from 12 residues. The germline gives CDR1 ENHRY, CDR2 SYGVKD. V was trimmed by 2 bases and J by 7 bases, leaving 5 bases between them.

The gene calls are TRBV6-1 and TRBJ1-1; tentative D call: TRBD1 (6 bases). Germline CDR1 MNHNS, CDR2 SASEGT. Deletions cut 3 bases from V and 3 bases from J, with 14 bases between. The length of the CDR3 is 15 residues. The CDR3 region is CASSEFRQAHTEAFF. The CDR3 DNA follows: TGTGCCAGCAGTGAGTTTCGACAGGCCCACACTGAAGCTTTCTTT.

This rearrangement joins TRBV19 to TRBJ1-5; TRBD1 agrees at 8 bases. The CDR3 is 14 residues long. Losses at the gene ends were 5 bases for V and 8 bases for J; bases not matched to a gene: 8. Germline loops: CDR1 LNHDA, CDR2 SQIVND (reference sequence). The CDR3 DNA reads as TGTGCCAGTAGTGTCTCGACAGGGGCGGAGCCCCAGCATTTT. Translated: CASSVSTGAEPQHF.

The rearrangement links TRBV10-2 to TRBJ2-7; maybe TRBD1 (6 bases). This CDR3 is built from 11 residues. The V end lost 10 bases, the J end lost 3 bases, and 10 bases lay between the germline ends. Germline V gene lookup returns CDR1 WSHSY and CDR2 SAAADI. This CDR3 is CATRGHYEQYF. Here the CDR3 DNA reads TGCGCCACCAGGGGCCACTACGAGCAGTACTTC.

The DNA of the CDR3 is TGCAGCGTTGCCGTACGGGACAGCTCCTATGGCTACACCTTC. As protein: CSVAVRDSSYGYTF. The chain carries TRBV29-1 and TRBJ1-2, with TRBD1 identical over 7 bases. V lost 4 bases to trimming and J lost 4 bases; unmatched junction nucleotides: 9. CDR1 SQVTM and CDR2 ANQGSEA come from the germline V gene. The CDR3 length is 14 residues.

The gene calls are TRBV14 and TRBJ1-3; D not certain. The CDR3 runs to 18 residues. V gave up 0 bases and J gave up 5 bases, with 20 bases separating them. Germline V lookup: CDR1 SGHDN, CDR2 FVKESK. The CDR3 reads CASSQDLASARSRNTIYF. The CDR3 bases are TGTGCCAGCAGCCAAGATCTGGCTTCGGCCCGATCGAGAAACACCATATATTTT.

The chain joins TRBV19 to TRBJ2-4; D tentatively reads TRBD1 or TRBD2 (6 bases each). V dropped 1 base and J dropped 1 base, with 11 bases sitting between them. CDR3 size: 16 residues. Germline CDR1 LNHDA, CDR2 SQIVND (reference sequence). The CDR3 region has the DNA TGTGCCAGTAGTATAGTAGGGGGGCTGGCCAAAAACATTCAGTACTTC. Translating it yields CASSIVGGLAKNIQYF.

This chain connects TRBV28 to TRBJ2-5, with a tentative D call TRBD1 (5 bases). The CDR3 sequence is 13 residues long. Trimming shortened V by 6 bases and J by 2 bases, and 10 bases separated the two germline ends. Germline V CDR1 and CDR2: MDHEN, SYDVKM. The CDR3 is CASSYRQQETQYF. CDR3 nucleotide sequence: TGTGCCAGCAGCTATCGACAGCAAGAGACCCAGTACTTC.